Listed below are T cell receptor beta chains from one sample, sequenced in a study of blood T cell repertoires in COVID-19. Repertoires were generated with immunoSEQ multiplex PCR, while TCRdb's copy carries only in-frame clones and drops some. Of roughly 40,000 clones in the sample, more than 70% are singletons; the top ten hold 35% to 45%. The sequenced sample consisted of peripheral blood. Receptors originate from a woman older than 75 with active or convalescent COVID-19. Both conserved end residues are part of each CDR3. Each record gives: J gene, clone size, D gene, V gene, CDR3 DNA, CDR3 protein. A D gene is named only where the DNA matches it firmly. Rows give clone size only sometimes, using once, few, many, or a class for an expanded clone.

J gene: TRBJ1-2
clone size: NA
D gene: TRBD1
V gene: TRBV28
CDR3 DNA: TGTGCCAGCAGTTTGTACGACAGGGCTGGCTATGGCTACACCTTC
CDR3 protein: CASSLYDRAGYGYTF

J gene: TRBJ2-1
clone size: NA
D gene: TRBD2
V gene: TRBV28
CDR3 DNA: TGTGCCAGCAGCTCATCGGCAGCGGGAGTCGTGGCAAATGAGCAGTTCTTC
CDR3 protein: CASSSSAAGVVANEQFF

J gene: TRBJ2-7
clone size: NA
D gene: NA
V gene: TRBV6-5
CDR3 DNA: TGTGCCAGCAGAGGACATACCAACTACGAGCAGTACTTC
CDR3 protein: CASRGHTNYEQYF

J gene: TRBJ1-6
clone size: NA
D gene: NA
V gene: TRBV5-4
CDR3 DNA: TGTGCCAGCAGCGACAACGACAATTACAGGCGAGATTCACCCCTCCACTTT
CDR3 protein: CASSDNDNYRRDSPLHF

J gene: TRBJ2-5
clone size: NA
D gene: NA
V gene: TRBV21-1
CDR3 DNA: TGTGCCAGCAGCAAAGGTCCGGGGGTATTAGGGGAGACCCAGTACTTC
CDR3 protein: CASSKGPGVLGETQYF

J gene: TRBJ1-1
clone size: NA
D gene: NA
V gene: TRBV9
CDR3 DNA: TGTGCCAGCAGCGTAGAGGCAGGGGCATACACTGAAGCTTTCTTT
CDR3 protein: CASSVEAGAYTEAFF

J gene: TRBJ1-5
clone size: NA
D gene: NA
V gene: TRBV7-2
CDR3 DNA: TGTGCCAGCAGCTTAGTAATAGGAGCGACTCAGCCCCAGCATTTT
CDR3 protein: CASSLVIGATQPQHF

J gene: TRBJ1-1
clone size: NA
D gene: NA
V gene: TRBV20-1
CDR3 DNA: TGCAGTGCTAGAGATTACATGGAAGCTTTCTTT
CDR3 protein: CSARDYMEAFF

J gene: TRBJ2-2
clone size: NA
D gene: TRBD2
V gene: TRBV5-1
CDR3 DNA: TGCGCCAGCAGCCAAGGACTAGCGGGAGATACCGGGGAGCTGTTTTTT
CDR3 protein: CASSQGLAGDTGELFF

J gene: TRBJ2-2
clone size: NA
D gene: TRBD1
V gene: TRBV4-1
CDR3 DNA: TGCGCCAGCAGCCAGTTCACAGGGGGGAACACCGGGGAGCTGTTTTTT
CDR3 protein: CASSQFTGGNTGELFF

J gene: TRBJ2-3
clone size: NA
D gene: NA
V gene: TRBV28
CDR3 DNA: TGTGCCAGCAGTTTCCAATTGGATACGCAGTATTTT
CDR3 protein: CASSFQLDTQYF

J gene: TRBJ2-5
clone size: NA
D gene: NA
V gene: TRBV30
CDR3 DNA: TGTGCCTGGCGCGGAGTATACTCGCAAGAGACCCAGTACTTC
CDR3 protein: CAWRGVYSQETQYF

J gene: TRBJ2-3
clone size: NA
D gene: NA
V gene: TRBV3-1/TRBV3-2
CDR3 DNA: TGTGCCAGCACCTCCCACGGACTGGTACAGTATTTT
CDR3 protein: CASTSHGLVQYF

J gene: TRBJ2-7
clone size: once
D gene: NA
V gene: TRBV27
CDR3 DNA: TGTGCCAGCAGACGACAGTCAAGCAGCTCCTACGAGCAGTACTTC
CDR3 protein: CASRRQSSSSYEQYF

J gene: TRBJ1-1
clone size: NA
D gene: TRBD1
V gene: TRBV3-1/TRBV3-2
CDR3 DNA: TGTGCCAGCAGCCAAGACCAGACTACAGGGGGTAAAGCTTTCTTT
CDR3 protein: CASSQDQTTGGKAFF

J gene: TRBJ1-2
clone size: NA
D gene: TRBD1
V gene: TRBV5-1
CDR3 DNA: TGCGCCAGCAGCAGGGGACAGACCAACTATGGCTACACCTTC
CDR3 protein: CASSRGQTNYGYTF

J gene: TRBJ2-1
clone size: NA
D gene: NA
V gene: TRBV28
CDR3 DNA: TGTGCCAGCAGTTCGGGACTCCGGGACGCCAACAATGAGCAGTTCTTC
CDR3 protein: CASSSGLRDANNEQFF

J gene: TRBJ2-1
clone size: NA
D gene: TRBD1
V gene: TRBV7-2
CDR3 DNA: TGTGCCAGCAGCGTGGACAGGGACGGCAATGAGCAGTTCTTC
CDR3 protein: CASSVDRDGNEQFF

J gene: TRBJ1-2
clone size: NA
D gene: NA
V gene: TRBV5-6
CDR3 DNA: TGTGCCAGCAGCCTGGACAGCTCATCTTATGGCTACACCTTC
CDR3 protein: CASSLDSSSYGYTF

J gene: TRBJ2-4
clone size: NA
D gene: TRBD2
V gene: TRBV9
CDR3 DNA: TGTGCCAGCAGCGTAGCTGGAGCGGGATTTGACATTCAGTACTTC
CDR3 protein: CASSVAGAGFDIQYF

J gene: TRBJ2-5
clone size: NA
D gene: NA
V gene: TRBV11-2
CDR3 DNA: TGTGCCAGCAGCTTAGATCCATGGACCCAGTACTTC
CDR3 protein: CASSLDPWTQYF

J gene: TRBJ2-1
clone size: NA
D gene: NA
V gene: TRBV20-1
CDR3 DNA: TGCAGTTCGTGGGGCTTGAATGAGCAGTTCTTC
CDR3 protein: CSSWGLNEQFF

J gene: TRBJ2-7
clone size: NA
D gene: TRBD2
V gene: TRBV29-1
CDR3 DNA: TGCAGCGTTTTAGCGGGAGGGTACGAGCAGTACTTC
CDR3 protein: CSVLAGGYEQYF

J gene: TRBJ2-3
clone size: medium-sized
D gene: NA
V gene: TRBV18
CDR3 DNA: TGTGCCAGCTCGCCCGGACTTTACACAGATACGCAGTATTTT
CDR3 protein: CASSPGLYTDTQYF

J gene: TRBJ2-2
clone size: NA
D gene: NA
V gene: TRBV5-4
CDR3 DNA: TGTGCCAGCAGCCCAGACTTCACCGGGGAGCTGTTTTTT
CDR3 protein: CASSPDFTGELFF

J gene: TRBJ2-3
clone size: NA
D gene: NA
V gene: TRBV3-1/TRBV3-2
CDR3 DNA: TGTGCCAGCAGCCAAGAAACCTTTGGGGGGACAGAGCCTCGGGATACGCAGTATTTT
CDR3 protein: CASSQETFGGTEPRDTQYF

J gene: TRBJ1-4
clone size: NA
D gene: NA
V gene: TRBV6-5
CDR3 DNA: TGTGCCAGCAGTTACTCGAACAGGGTTAATGAAAAACTGTTTTTT
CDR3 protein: CASSYSNRVNEKLFF

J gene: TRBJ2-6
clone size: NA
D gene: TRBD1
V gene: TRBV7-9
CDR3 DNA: TGTGCCAGCAGCAAGACAGGGGCTCCTGGGGCCAACGTCCTGACTTTC
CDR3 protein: CASSKTGAPGANVLTF

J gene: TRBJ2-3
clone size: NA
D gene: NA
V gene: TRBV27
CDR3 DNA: TGTGCCAGCAAGGACTCATGGGATACGCAGTATTTT
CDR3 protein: CASKDSWDTQYF